A single sample gave rise to the 16 T cell receptor beta chains below, sequenced in a study of T cell responses to AZD1222 COVID-19 vaccine. Only in-frame clones appear in the TCRdb table, and some are missing; sequencing was by immunoSEQ multiplex PCR. The table lists 120,000 to 150,000 clones, 85% to 90% of them singletons. Sample: peripheral blood, taken 28 days after the second AZD1222 dose. The receptors here all came from an adult who received the AZD1222 COVID-19 vaccine.

This chain joins TRBV11-2 and TRBJ1-1; D ambiguous. This CDR3 comprises 16 residues. Per the germline V gene, CDR1 is SGHAT and CDR2 is FQNNGV. The germline V and J ends were trimmed by 6 bases and 0 bases, with 17 bases remaining between them. The CDR3 is CASRLGRAAMNTEAFF. In DNA, the CDR3 is TGTGCCAGCAGACTTGGGAGGGCGGCCATGAACACTGAAGCTTTCTTT. Complete variable domain (other parts from reference TRBV11-2 and TRBJ1-1): EAGVAQSPRYKIIEKRQSVAFWCNPISGHATLYWYQQILGQGPKLLIQFQNNGVVDDSQLPKDRFSAERLKGVDSTLKIQPAKLEDSAVYLCASRLGRAAMNTEAFFGQGTRLTVV.

The chain is built from TRBV19 and TRBJ1-1, with D maybe TRBD1 (5 bases). The V and J ends lost 6 bases and 4 bases respectively, with 15 bases between them. This CDR3 has 14 residues. CDR1 LNHDA and CDR2 SQIVND come from the germline V gene (reference sequence). This CDR3 is CASSLPGGLTEAFF. The DNA of the CDR3 is TGTGCCAGTAGCCTCCCGGGGGGACTCACTGAAGCTTTCTTT.

The chain links TRBV3-1 (or the pseudogene TRBV3-2) to TRBJ2-2; D is perhaps TRBD2 (6 bases). The CDR3 consists of 15 residues. V lost 0 bases and J 7 bases, leaving 12 bases between the germline ends. The germline CDR1 and CDR2 sequences are LGHDT and YNNKEL (reference sequence). CDR3 bases: TGTGCCAGCAGCCAAGATTGGTCTAGCGACGGGGAGCTGTTTTTT. Amino acids: CASSQDWSSDGELFF.

The chain is built from TRBV6-5 and TRBJ2-3; 7 nucleotides line up with TRBD2. CDR3 size: 15 residues. V was pared by 6 bases and J by 2 bases, with 8 bases of the junction left unmatched. Germline V gene lookup returns CDR1 MNHEY and CDR2 SVGAGI. Here the CDR3 reads CASRVSGANTDTQYF. The CDR3 DNA is TGTGCCAGCAGAGTGAGCGGGGCTAACACAGATACGCAGTATTTT.

The genes are TRBV5-1 and TRBJ1-1; a weak D match, TRBD1 (5 bases). V lost 5 bases, J lost 0 bases, and 14 bases lay in between. The germline gives CDR1 SGHRS, CDR2 YFSETQ. The CDR3 is 15 amino acids. CDR3 sequence reads: CASSGETGMNTEAFF. In DNA form, the CDR3 reads TGCGCCAGCAGTGGGGAAACAGGTATGAACACTGAAGCTTTCTTT.

This chain uses TRBV28 with TRBJ1-5, with TRBD1 matching 7 bases. The CDR3 totals 15 residues. Trimming at V came to 6 bases and at J to 2 bases, leaving 7 bases not matched to a gene. Germline V gene sequence: CDR1 MDHEN, CDR2 SYDVKM. Written as DNA, the CDR3 is TGTGCCAGCAGCCGACAGGGTGGAGGCAATCAGCCCCAGCATTTT. Translating it yields CASSRQGGGNQPQHF.

The rearrangement joins TRBV7-3 to TRBJ2-7; TRBD1 might be the D (6 bases). From germline, CDR1 is SGHTA and CDR2 FQGTGA. The V gene lost 5 bases and the J gene lost 2 bases, with 13 bases spanning the gap. The CDR3 has 14 amino acids. This CDR3 reads CASSPDRPPYEQYF. The CDR3, as DNA: TGTGCCAGCAGCCCCGACAGGCCCCCCTACGAGCAGTACTTC. Using reference TRBV7-3 and TRBJ2-7 for the parts outside the CDR3, the full variable domain is GAGVSQTPSNKVTEKGKYVELRCDPISGHTALYWYRQSLGQGPEFLIYFQGTGAADDSGLPNDRFFAVRPEGSVSTLKIQRTERGDSAVYLCASSPDRPPYEQYFGPGTRLTVT.

This clone was observed once. The chain has TRBV3-1 (or the pseudogene TRBV3-2) and TRBJ2-7; 10 bases are shared with TRBD1. V gave up 4 bases and J gave up 6 bases; unmatched junction bases: 12. The V gene's germline CDR1 is LGHDT and CDR2 YNNKEL (reference sequence). This CDR3 is 16 amino acids long. CDR3 coding DNA: TGTGCCAGCAGCCTGTCCGGGACAGGGGCTGGCGGCGAGCAGTACGTC. Its translation: CASSLSGTGAGGEQYV.

In this sample, this clone turned up many times. The chain joins TRBV4-2 to TRBJ2-2; 7 positions agree with TRBD2. CDR1 LGHNA and CDR2 YNFKEQ come from the germline V gene. J was trimmed by 6 bases and V by 1 base; bases with no gene match: 8. The length of the CDR3 is 16 residues. CDR3 in DNA: TGTGCCAGCAGCCAAGTCCAGCGGGACTTTCCCGGGGAGCTGTTTTTT. Encoded protein: CASSQVQRDFPGELFF.

CDR3 bases: TGTGCCGTGCGTCCACGGGACGACGAGCAGTACTTC. Its translation is CAVRPRDDEQYF. The chain couples TRBV10-3 to TRBJ2-7; perhaps D is TRBD1 or TRBD2 (5 bases each). The V gene lost 11 bases and the J gene lost 5 bases, with 16 bases spanning the gap. The CDR3 spans 12 residues. The germline CDR1 and CDR2 sequences are ENHRY and SYGVKD.

The chain is built from TRBV6-2 or TRBV6-3 and TRBJ1-1; 7 bases line up with TRBD1. The CDR3 is made up of 15 amino acids. CDR1 is MNHEY, CDR2 SVGEGT, per germline. The J segment lost 11 bases and the V segment lost 5 bases, leaving 17 bases of the junction unmatched. This CDR3 reads CASSKRSGTERKAFF. In nucleotides, the CDR3 is TGTGCCAGCAGTAAACGTTCCGGGACAGAGAGAAAGGCTTTCTTT.

The chain combines TRBV7-9 with TRBJ1-6; 7 nucleotides match TRBD1. V lost 5 bases and J lost 8; bases outside the gene matches: 6. The CDR3 totals 14 residues. In germline, CDR1 is SEHNR, CDR2 FQNEAQ (reference sequence). This CDR3 reads CASSTGDRYSPLHF. The CDR3 DNA follows: TGTGCCAGCAGCACTGGGGACAGATATTCACCCCTCCACTTT.

The V and J genes are TRBV4-2 and TRBJ2-3; 7 bases agree with TRBD2. Germline CDR1 and CDR2: LGHNA and YNFKEQ. The length of the CDR3 is 16 residues. With 0 bases clipped from V and 4 bases from J, the junction kept 7 bases outside the gene matches. CDR3 nucleotide sequence: TGTGCCAGCAGCCAAGATAACGGGAGGTTGCCAGATACGCAGTATTTT. Amino acid sequence: CASSQDNGRLPDTQYF.

The chain uses TRBV2 and TRBJ1-1, with D unclear. CDR3 size: 14 residues. Germline V gene sequence: CDR1 SNHLY, CDR2 FYNNEI. The ends were cut back, 3 bases at V and 0 bases at J, with 8 bases in the middle. The CDR3 is CASSDPGMNTEAFF. DNA of the CDR3: TGTGCCAGCAGTGATCCGGGGATGAACACTGAAGCTTTCTTT.

CDR3 sequence reads: CASSPLRWGLKNTEAFF. DNA of the CDR3: TGTGCCAGCTCACCACTACGGTGGGGGCTCAAAAACACTGAAGCTTTCTTT. This rearrangement joins TRBV18 to TRBJ1-1; tentative D call: TRBD1 (6 bases). The CDR3 totals 17 residues. Trimming took 1 base from V and 2 from J, leaving 17 bases between them. CDR1 KGHSH and CDR2 LQKENI come from the germline V gene.

J is TRBJ1-3 and V is TRBV5-1; a weak D match, TRBD1 (6 bases). V was trimmed by 2 bases and J by 2 bases, leaving 20 bases between them. CDR1 SGHRS and CDR2 YFSETQ come from the germline V gene. The CDR3 sequence is 18 residues long. CDR3: CASSLAGTTSFPGNTIYF. DNA for the CDR3: TGCGCCAGCAGCTTAGCCGGGACAACAAGCTTTCCTGGAAACACCATATATTTT.